This TCR beta chain is drawn from a study of early stage breast cancer tumors. Study results and caveats: Tumors had roughly 2.5-fold higher T cell density and higher clonality than adjacent normal breast tissue. Tumor and normal breast were distinguished via blood comparison in most of the 16 patients.

After removal of 5 bases from V and 3 bases from J, the junction contained 7 bases not matched to a gene. The CDR3 covers 17 residues. The germline CDR1 and CDR2 sequences are MNHEY and SMNVEV (reference sequence). Each sample had two DNA replicates, around 0.45 ug blood or 1.5 ug tissue. TCRdb's copy holds only in-frame clones and misses some; the assay was immunoSEQ multiplex PCR. The table includes some 32,000 clones, over 70% detected once. Comment on this clone: The target antigen is unknown.

The specimen sequenced was breast tumor tissue. The chain has TRBV27 and TRBJ2-2, with 12 bases that match TRBD2. The clonotype comes from a person aged 25 to 40 with breast cancer. DNA of the CDR3: TGTGCCAGCAGTCATCTAGCGGGAGGGGGGGACACCGGGGAGCTGTTTTTT. As protein: CASSHLAGGGDTGELFF.